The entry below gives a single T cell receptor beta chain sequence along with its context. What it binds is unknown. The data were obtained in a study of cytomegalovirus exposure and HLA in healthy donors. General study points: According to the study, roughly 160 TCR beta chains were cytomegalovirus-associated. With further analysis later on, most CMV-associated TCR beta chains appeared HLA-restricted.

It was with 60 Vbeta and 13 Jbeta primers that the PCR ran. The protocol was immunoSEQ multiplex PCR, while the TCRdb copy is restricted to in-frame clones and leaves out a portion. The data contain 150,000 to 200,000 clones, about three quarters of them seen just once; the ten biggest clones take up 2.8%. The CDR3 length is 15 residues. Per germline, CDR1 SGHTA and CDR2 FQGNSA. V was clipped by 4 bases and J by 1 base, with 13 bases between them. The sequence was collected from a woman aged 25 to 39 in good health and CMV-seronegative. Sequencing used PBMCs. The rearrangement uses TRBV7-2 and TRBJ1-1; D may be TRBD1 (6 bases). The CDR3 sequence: CASSSQGGRNTEAFF. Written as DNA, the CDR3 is TGTGCCAGCAGCTCCCAAGGGGGTCGGAACACTGAAGCTTTCTTT.